The clone carrying this T cell receptor (beta chain) was counted at least ten times. A TCRbeta library incorporating unique molecular identifiers was prepared. TCRdb used MiXCR to reprocess the PCR reads, holding one entry per CDR3 protein. The sample shows about 290,000 distinct CDR3 sequences, 10% of them seen only once. The data were obtained in a study of T-cell reconstitution after alpha-beta-depleted transplantation in children. Germline V gives CDR1 SGHAT, CDR2 FQNNGV. This CDR3 has 18 residues. Trimming took 5 bases from V and 2 from J; bases not matched to a gene: 16. The source was PBMCs, collected before TCRalphabeta/CD19-depleted stem cell transplant. The TCR originated in a boy in the first two years of life with acute myeloid leukemia, due to receive a stem cell transplant. The chain recombines TRBV11-2 with TRBJ2-3; 7 nucleotides match TRBD1. In DNA, the CDR3 is TGTGCCAGCAGCCCTACGGTGTTAGACAGGGCCTTCACAGATACGCAGTATTTT. The encoded protein is CASSPTVLDRAFTDTQYF.